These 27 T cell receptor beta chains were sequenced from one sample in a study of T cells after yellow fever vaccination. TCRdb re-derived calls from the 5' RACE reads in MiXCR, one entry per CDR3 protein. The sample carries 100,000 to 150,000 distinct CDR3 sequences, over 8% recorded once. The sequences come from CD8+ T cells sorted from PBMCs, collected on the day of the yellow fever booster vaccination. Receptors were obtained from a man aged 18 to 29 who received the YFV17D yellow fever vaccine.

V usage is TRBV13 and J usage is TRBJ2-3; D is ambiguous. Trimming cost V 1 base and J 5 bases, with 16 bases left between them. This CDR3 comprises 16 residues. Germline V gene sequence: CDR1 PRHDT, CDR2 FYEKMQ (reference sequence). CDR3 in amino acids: CASSLARTEHQDTQYF. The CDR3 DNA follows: TGTGCCAGCAGCTTAGCGCGGACGGAGCATCAAGATACGCAGTATTTT.

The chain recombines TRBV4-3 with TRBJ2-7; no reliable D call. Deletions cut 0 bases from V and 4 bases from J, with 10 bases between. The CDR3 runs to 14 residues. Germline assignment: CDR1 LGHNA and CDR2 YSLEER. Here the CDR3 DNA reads TGCGCCAGCAGCCAAGATCGTGGAATATACGAGCAGTACTTC. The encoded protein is CASSQDRGIYEQYF.

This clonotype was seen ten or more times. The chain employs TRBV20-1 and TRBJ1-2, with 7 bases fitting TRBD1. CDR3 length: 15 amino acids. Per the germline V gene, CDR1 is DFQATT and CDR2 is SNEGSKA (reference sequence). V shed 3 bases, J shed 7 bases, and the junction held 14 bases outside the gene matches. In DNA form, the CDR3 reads TGCAGTGCTAGGGAGACAGGGCTGCTGTTCTCTGGCTACACCTTC. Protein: CSARETGLLFSGYTF.

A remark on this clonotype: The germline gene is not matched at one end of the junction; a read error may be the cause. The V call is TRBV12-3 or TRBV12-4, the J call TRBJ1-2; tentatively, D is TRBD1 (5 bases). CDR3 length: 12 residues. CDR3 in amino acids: CSSSGGSYGYTF. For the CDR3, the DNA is TGTTCCAGCAGTGGGGGGAGCTATGGCTACACCTTC.

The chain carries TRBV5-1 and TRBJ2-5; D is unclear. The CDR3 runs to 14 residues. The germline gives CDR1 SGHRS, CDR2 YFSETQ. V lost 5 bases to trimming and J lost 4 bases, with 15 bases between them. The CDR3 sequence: CASRDGVESETQYF. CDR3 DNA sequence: TGCGCCAGCAGAGATGGAGTTGAGTCAGAGACCCAGTACTTC.

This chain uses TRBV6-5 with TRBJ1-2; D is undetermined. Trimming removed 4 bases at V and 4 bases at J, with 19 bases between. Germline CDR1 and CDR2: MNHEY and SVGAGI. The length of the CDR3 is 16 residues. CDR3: CASSSSPSGLVYGYTF. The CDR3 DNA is TGTGCCAGCAGTTCATCACCCTCTGGTCTCGTCTATGGCTACACCTTC.

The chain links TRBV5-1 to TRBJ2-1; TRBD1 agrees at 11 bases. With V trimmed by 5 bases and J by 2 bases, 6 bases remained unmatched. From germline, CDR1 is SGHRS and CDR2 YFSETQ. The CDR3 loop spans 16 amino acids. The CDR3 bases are TGCGCCAGCAGGCGTGGACAGGGGGCGGCCTACAATGAGCAGTTCTTC. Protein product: CASRRGQGAAYNEQFF.

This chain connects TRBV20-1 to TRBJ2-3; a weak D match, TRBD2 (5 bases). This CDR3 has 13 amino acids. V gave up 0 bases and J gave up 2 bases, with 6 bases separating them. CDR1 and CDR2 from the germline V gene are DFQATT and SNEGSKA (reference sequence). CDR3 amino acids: CSARDGLTDTQYF. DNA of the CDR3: TGCAGTGCTAGAGACGGACTCACAGATACGCAGTATTTT.

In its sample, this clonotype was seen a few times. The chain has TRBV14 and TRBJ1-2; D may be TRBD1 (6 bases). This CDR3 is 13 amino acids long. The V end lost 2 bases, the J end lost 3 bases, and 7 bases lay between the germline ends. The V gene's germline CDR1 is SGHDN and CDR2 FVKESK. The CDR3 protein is CASSQRTDYGYTF. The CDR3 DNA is TGTGCCAGCAGCCAACGGACAGACTATGGCTACACCTTC.

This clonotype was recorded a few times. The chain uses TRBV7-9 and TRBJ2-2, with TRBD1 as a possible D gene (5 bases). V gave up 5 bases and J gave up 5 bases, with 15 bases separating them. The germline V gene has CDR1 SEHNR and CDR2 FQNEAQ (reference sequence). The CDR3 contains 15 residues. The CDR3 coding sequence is TGTGCCAGCAGCCCGCTGACCCAGGGAACCGGGGAGCTGTTTTTT. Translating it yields CASSPLTQGTGELFF.

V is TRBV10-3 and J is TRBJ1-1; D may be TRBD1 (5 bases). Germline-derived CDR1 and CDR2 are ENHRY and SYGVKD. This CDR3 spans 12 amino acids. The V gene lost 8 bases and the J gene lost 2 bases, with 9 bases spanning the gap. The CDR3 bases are TGTGCCATCGGGACGGACAACACTGAAGCTTTCTTT. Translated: CAIGTDNTEAFF.

CDR3 DNA sequence: TGTGCCAGCAGTTTATCGATTGCGACCCCTCGCGAGCAGTACTTC. It translates to CASSLSIATPREQYF. The chain employs TRBV27 and TRBJ2-7; D is ambiguous. The germline CDR1 and CDR2 sequences are MNHEY and SMNVEV (reference sequence). The CDR3 has 15 amino acids. V lost 0 bases and J lost 6, with 15 bases in between.

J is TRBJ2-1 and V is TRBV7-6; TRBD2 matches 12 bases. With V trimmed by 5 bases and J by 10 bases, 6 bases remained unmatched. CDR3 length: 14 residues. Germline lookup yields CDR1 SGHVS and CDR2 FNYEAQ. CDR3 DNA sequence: TGTGCCAGCAGCCCCGGCGGGACTAGCGGGGAGCAGTTCTTC. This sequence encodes CASSPGGTSGEQFF.

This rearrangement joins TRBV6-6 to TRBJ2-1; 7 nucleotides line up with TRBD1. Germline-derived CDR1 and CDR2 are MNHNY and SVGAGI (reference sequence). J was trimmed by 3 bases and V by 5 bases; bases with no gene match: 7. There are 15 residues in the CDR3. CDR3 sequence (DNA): TGTGCCAGCAGTCCCGGACAGGAGGACTACAATGAGCAGTTCTTC. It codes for CASSPGQEDYNEQFF.

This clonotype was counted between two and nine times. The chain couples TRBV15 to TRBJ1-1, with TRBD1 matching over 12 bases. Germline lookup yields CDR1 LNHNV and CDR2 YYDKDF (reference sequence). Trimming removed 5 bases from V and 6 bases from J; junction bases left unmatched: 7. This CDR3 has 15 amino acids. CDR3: CATSPRDRGLSEAFF. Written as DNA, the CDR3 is TGTGCCACCAGCCCGCGGGACAGGGGGCTTTCTGAAGCTTTCTTT.

The CDR3 here is CASSPLSGAYNEQFF. The DNA for the CDR3 is TGTGCCAGCAGCCCCCTCTCCGGGGCTTACAATGAGCAGTTCTTC. The rearrangement uses TRBV6-5 and TRBJ2-1; D might be TRBD1 or TRBD2, each matching 5 bases. Trimming took off 6 bases at V and 4 bases at J, with 16 bases between the two ends. The V gene's germline CDR1 is MNHEY and CDR2 SVGAGI. The CDR3 covers 15 residues.

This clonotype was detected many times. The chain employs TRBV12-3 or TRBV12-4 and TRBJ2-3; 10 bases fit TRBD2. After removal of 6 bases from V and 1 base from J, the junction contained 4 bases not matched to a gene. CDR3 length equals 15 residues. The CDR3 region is CASSTGTSGTDTQYF. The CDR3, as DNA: TGTGCCAGCAGCACCGGGACTAGCGGCACAGATACGCAGTATTTT.

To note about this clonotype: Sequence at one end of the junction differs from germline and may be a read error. CDR3 DNA sequence: TGTGCTAGCAGCGCCACCGGGAGTCCTAATGAAAAACTGTTTTTT. Its translation: CASSATGSPNEKLFF. The chain uses TRBV7-7 and TRBJ1-4; D is undetermined. CDR1 is SSHAT, CDR2 FNYEAQ, per germline (reference sequence). This CDR3 is built from 15 residues.

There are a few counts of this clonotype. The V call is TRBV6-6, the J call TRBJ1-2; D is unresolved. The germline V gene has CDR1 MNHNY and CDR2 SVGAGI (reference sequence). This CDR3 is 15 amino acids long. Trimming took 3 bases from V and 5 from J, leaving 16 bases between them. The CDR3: CASSYSGLLLYGYTF. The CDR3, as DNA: TGTGCCAGCAGTTATTCGGGCCTACTTCTATATGGCTACACCTTC.

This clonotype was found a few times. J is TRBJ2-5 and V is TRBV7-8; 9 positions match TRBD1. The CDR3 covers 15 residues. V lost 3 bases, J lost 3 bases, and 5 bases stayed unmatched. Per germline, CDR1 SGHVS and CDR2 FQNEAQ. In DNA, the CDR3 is TGTGCCAGCAGCTTTAACCGGGACAGGGAAGAGACCCAGTACTTC. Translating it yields CASSFNRDREETQYF. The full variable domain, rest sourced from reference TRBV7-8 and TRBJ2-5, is GAGVSQSPRYKVAKRGQDVALRCDPISGHVSLFWYQQALGQGPEFLTYFQNEAQLDKSGLPSDRFFAERPEGSVSTLKIQRTQQEDSAVYLCASSFNRDREETQYFGPGTRLLVL.

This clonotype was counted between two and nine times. CDR3 coding DNA: TGTGCCAGCAGTGGCAAAATGTTGCGGGGAGGGAACACCGGGGAGCTGTTTTTT. It specifies CASSGKMLRGGNTGELFF. The chain links TRBV6-5 to TRBJ2-2; perhaps TRBD2 as D (6 bases). The CDR3 loop spans 18 amino acids. Germline V lookup: CDR1 MNHEY, CDR2 SVGAGI. V was shortened by 5 bases and J by 1 base, with 20 bases between the two germline ends.

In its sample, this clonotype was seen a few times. Here the CDR3 reads CASSLNGGGRETQYF. In DNA form, the CDR3 reads TGTGCCAGCAGCTTAAACGGGGGCGGACGGGAGACCCAGTACTTC. The chain employs TRBV7-3 and TRBJ2-5; D tentatively reads TRBD1 or TRBD2 (6 bases each). The V and J ends lost 1 base and 5 bases respectively, with 14 bases between them. The germline CDR1 and CDR2 sequences are SGHTA and FQGTGA. CDR3 length equals 15 residues. Full variable domain (outside the CDR3, taken from reference TRBV7-3 and TRBJ2-5): GAGVSQTPSNKVTEKGKYVELRCDPISGHTALYWYRQSLGQGPEFLIYFQGTGAADDSGLPNDRFFAVRPEGSVSTLKIQRTERGDSAVYLCASSLNGGGRETQYFGPGTRLLVL.

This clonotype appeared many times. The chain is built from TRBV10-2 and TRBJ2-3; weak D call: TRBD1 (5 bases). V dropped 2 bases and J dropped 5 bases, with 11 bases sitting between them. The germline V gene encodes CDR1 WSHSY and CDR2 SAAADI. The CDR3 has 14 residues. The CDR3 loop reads CASSEVGREDTQYF. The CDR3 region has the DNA TGCGCCAGCAGTGAGGTGGGCAGGGAAGATACGCAGTATTTT.

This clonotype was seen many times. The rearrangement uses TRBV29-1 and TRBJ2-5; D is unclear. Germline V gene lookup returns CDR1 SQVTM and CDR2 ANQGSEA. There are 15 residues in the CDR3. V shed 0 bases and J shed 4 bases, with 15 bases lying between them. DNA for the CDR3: TGCAGCGTTGAAGATCTGGGTGAGGAGTCAGAGACCCAGTACTTC. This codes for CSVEDLGEESETQYF.

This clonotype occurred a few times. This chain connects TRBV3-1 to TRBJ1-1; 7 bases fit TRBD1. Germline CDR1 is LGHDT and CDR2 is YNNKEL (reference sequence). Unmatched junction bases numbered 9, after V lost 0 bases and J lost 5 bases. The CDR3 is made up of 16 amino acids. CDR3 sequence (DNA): TGTGCCAGCAGCCAAGAGTTCAGGGGGTATCCGACTGAAGCTTTCTTT. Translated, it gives CASSQEFRGYPTEAFF.

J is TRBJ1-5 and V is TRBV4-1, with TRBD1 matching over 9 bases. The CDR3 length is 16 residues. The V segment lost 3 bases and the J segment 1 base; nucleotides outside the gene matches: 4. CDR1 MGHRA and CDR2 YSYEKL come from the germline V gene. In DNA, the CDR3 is TGCGCCAGCAGCCATGAACAGGGGGCGAGCAATCAGCCCCAGCATTTT. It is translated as CASSHEQGASNQPQHF.

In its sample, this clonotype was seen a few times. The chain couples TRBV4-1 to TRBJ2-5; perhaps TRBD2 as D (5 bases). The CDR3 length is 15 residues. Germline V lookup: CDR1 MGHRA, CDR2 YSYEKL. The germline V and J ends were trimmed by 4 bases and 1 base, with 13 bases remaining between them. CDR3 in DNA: TGCGCCAGCAGCCCCTTAGCGCAGTTCCAAGAGACCCAGTACTTC. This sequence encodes CASSPLAQFQETQYF.